The rows below give T cell receptor beta chains drawn from one sample of a study of blood T cell repertoires in COVID-19. Some clones are missing from TCRdb's copy, which holds only in-frame ones; the method was immunoSEQ multiplex PCR. The sample includes 200,000 to 250,000 clones, more than 75% of them seen just once. Sequencing was performed on peripheral blood. The receptors were gathered from a woman in her 30s who had recovered from COVID-19. CDR3s include the opening cysteine and the closing phenylalanine or tryptophan. The D gene is left open where the match is weak. The size of a clone is reported for some rows only, either as once, few or many, or as a class for expanded clones.

CDR3 protein,CDR3 DNA,J gene,V gene,D gene,clone size
CASSPNGVTSTDTQYF,TGTGCCAGCAGTCCGAACGGGGTTACTAGCACAGATACGCAGTATTTT,TRBJ2-3,TRBV27,-,-
CASLRGDSSSGANVLTF,TGCGCCAGCTTACGGGGGGACTCCTCATCTGGGGCCAACGTCCTGACTTTC,TRBJ2-6,TRBV5-1,TRBD2,-
CASSLGDGYTF,TGTGCCAGCAGCTTGGGCGATGGCTACACCTTC,TRBJ1-2,TRBV7-9,-,-
CSTFDRGQRVYEQYF,TGTTCGACCTTTGACAGGGGGCAAAGAGTTTACGAGCAGTACTTC,TRBJ2-7,TRBV28,TRBD1,-
CASSYSGGYTGELFF,TGTGCCAGCAGCTACAGCGGGGGATACACCGGGGAGCTGTTTTTT,TRBJ2-2,TRBV5-4,TRBD2,many
CASSPYRAGANVLTF,TGCGCCAGCAGCCCCTACAGGGCTGGGGCCAACGTCCTGACTTTC,TRBJ2-6,TRBV5-1,-,few
CASKTTAATNEKLFF,TGTGCCAGTAAGACAACGGCTGCAACTAATGAAAAACTGTTTTTT,TRBJ1-4,TRBV6-5,-,-
CASSQGEAGGPQETQYF,TGTGCCAGCAGCCAAGGAGAGGCGGGGGGCCCCCAAGAGACCCAGTACTTC,TRBJ2-5,TRBV4-2,TRBD2,-
CALTNRGLPYNEQFF,TGTGCCTTAACTAACAGGGGGCTCCCCTACAATGAGCAGTTCTTC,TRBJ2-1,TRBV30,TRBD1,-
CASSLAYRGARNEQFF,TGTGCCAGCAGCTTAGCCTACAGGGGGGCCAGGAATGAGCAGTTCTTC,TRBJ2-1,TRBV7-2,TRBD1,-
CASSYTLRGRRDTEAFF,TGTGCCAGCAGTTATACGCTAAGGGGGCGGAGGGACACTGAAGCTTTCTTT,TRBJ1-1,TRBV6-2/TRBV6-3,TRBD1,-
CASSTGQGAADQETQYF,TGTGCCAGCAGCACCGGACAGGGGGCTGCGGACCAAGAGACCCAGTACTTC,TRBJ2-5,TRBV5-5,TRBD1,once
CASSPSLSPVKKFF,TGTGCCAGCAGCCCATCCTTGTCCCCGGTCAAGAAGTTCTTC,TRBJ2-1,TRBV9,-,-
CASSSGESSYNEQFF,TGTGCCAGCAGTTCCGGGGAGAGCTCCTACAATGAGCAGTTCTTC,TRBJ2-1,TRBV6-5,-,-
CSVAGASYNEQFF,TGCAGCGTTGCAGGGGCCTCCTACAATGAGCAGTTCTTC,TRBJ2-1,TRBV29-1,-,-
CASSQDKAGGRNEQFF,TGTGCCAGCAGCCAAGATAAAGCGGGGGGGCGCAATGAGCAGTTCTTC,TRBJ2-1,TRBV3-1/TRBV3-2,TRBD2,few
CASSDLQGSGSPLHF,TGCGCCAGCAGCGACCTCCAGGGTTCCGGTTCACCCCTCCACTTT,TRBJ1-6,TRBV5-1,-,-
CASSTEVGTEAFF,TGTGCCAGTAGTACCGAGGTGGGCACTGAAGCTTTCTTT,TRBJ1-1,TRBV19,-,few
CASSYRLGATSTDTQYF,TGTGCCAGCAGTTACCGCTTGGGCGCAACTAGCACAGATACGCAGTATTTT,TRBJ2-3,TRBV6-2/TRBV6-3,-,-
CASSQEDRVGEQYF,TGCGCCAGCAGCCAAGAGGACAGGGTGGGCGAGCAGTACTTC,TRBJ2-7,TRBV4-3,TRBD1,-
CASSPTGAGGYTF,TGTGCCAGCTCCCCGACAGGGGCGGGTGGCTACACCTTC,TRBJ1-2,TRBV18,TRBD1,-
CATSSHRVLDTEAFF,TGTGCCACCAGCAGTCACAGGGTCTTAGACACTGAAGCTTTCTTT,TRBJ1-1,TRBV15,-,-
CASSDLPNRISPLHF,TGTGCCAGCAGTGACCTACCCAACAGGATCTCACCCCTCCACTTT,TRBJ1-6,TRBV2,-,-
CASSLGAAGGSDDYGYTF,TGTGCCAGCAGCTTAGGGGCGGCAGGGGGCTCGGACGACTATGGCTACACCTTC,TRBJ1-2,TRBV7-6,TRBD1,-
CASSLDRDTEAFF,TGTGCCAGCAGCTTGGACAGGGACACTGAAGCTTTCTTT,TRBJ1-1,TRBV7-2,TRBD1,-
CASSPRVGPQGGGYTF,TGTGCCAGCTCACCGAGAGTAGGCCCACAGGGCGGGGGCTACACCTTC,TRBJ1-2,TRBV18,-,-
CASSLYATGVAEAFF,TGTGCCAGCAGCTTGTATGCGACAGGGGTCGCTGAAGCTTTCTTT,TRBJ1-1,TRBV7-6,TRBD1,-
CASSRSLGTSGGSTDTQYF,TGCGCCAGCAGCCGCTCCCTGGGGACTAGCGGGGGGAGCACAGATACGCAGTATTTT,TRBJ2-3,TRBV4-3,TRBD2,-
CASRRRGTDTQYF,TGTGCCAGTAGAAGGCGGGGTACAGATACGCAGTATTTT,TRBJ2-3,TRBV19,-,once
CASSAASGDFTDTQYF,TGTGCCAGCAGCGCCGCTAGCGGGGACTTCACAGATACGCAGTATTTT,TRBJ2-3,TRBV9,TRBD2,-
CASISAGGPQETQYF,TGTGCCAGTATATCAGCGGGGGGGCCCCAAGAGACCCAGTACTTC,TRBJ2-5,TRBV6-5,TRBD2,-
CASSIYPKGLAGSGIEQYF,TGTGCCAGTAGTATATATCCCAAGGGCCTAGCGGGGAGTGGAATCGAGCAGTACTTC,TRBJ2-7,TRBV19,TRBD2,-
CASSLSQATYEQYF,TGTGCCAGCAGCTTAAGTCAGGCGACCTACGAGCAGTACTTC,TRBJ2-7,TRBV7-9,-,-
CASSYFGTGVLSNQPQHF,TGTGCCAGCAGCTACTTCGGGACAGGGGTCCTTAGCAATCAGCCCCAGCATTTT,TRBJ1-5,TRBV6-2/TRBV6-3,TRBD1,-
CASSSSGGAEDTQYF,TGTGCCAGCAGCTCTAGCGGGGGGGCCGAAGATACGCAGTATTTT,TRBJ2-3,TRBV5-4,TRBD2,-
CASSQFWSSGQETQYF,TGCGCCAGCAGCCAATTCTGGTCTAGCGGACAAGAGACCCAGTACTTC,TRBJ2-5,TRBV4-1,TRBD2,-
CASSLGVGRELLPKNIQYF,TGCGCCAGCAGCTTGGGAGTCGGGAGAGAGCTCCTACCCAAAAACATTCAGTACTTC,TRBJ2-4,TRBV5-1,-,-
CASSDRSGYTF,TGTGCCAGCAGTGACAGATCGGGCTACACCTTC,TRBJ1-2,TRBV6-2/TRBV6-3,-,-
CASRLTSEGSYEQYF,TGTGCCAGCAGGCTAACTAGCGAGGGATCCTACGAGCAGTACTTC,TRBJ2-7,TRBV7-2,TRBD2,-
CASSEPGQGNSPLHF,TGTGCCAGCAGTGAACCAGGACAGGGGAATTCACCCCTCCACTTT,TRBJ1-6,TRBV6-1,TRBD1,few
CASSIGSGVSYNEQFF,TGTGCCAGTAGTATCGGTAGCGGGGTCTCCTACAATGAGCAGTTCTTC,TRBJ2-1,TRBV19,TRBD2,-
CASRPGRDYEQYF,TGCGCCAGCAGGCCCGGCAGGGATTACGAGCAGTACTTC,TRBJ2-7,TRBV10-1,-,-
CASRGGTVNYGYTF,TGTGCCAGCAGGGGCGGGACGGTGAACTATGGCTACACCTTC,TRBJ1-2,TRBV6-5,-,-
CAIKQDYEQYF,TGTGCCATTAAACAGGACTACGAGCAGTACTTC,TRBJ2-7,TRBV10-3,-,-
CASSITGGRGYGYTF,TGTGCCAGTAGTATCACAGGGGGCCGGGGCTATGGCTACACCTTC,TRBJ1-2,TRBV19,TRBD1,-